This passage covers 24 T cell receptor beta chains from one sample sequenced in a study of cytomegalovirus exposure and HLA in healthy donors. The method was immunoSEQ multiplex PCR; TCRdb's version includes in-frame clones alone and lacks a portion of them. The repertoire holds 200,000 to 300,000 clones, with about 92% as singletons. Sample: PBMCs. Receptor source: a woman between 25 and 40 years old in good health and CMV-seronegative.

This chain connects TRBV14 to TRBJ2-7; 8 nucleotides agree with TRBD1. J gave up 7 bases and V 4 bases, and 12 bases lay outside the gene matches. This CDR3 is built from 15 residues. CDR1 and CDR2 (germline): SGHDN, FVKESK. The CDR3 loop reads CASSPGQEISWEQYF. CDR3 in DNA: TGTGCCAGCAGCCCGGGACAGGAAATCTCTTGGGAGCAGTACTTC.

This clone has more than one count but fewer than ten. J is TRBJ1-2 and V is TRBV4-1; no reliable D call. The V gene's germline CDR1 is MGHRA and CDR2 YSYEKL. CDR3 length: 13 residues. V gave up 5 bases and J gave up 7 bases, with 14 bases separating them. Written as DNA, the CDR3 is TGCGCCAGCAGCTACGACGGGTGGAGTGGCTACACCTTC. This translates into CASSYDGWSGYTF.

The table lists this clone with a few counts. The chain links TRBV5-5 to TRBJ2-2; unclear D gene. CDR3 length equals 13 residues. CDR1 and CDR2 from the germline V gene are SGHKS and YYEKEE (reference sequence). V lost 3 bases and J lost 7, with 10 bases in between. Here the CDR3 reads CASSSLWDGELFF. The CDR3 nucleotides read TGTGCCAGCAGCTCCCTTTGGGACGGGGAGCTGTTTTTT.

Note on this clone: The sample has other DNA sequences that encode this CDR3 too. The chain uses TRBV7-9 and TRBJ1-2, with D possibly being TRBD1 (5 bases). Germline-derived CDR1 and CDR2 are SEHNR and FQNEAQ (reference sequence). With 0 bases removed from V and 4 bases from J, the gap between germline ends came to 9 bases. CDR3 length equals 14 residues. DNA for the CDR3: TGTGCCAGCAGCTTAGCGGGACCCGGCTATGGCTACACCTTC. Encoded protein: CASSLAGPGYGYTF.

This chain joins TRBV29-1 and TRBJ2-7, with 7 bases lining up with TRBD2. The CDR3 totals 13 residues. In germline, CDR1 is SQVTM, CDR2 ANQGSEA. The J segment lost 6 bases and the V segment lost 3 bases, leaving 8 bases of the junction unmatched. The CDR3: CSVEFTGGGEQYF. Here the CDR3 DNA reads TGCAGCGTTGAGTTTACGGGAGGCGGCGAGCAGTACTTC.

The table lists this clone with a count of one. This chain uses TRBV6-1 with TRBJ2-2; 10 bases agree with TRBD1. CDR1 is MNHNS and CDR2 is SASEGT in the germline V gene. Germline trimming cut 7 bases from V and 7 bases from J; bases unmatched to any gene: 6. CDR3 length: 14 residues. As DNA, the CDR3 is TGTGCCAGCACTCTGACAGGGGGCATCGGGGAGCTGTTTTTT. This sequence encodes CASTLTGGIGELFF.

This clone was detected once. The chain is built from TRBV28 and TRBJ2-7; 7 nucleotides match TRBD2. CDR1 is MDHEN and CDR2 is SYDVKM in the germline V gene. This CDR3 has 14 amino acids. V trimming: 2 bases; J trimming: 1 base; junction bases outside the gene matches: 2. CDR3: CASSLRTSSYEQYF. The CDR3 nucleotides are TGTGCCAGCAGTTTAAGGACTAGTTCCTACGAGCAGTACTTC.

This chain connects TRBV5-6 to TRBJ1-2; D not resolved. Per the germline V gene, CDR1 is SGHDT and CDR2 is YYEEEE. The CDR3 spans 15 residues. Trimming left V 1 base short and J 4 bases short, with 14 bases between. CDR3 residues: CASSLLSEKLYGYTF. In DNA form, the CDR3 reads TGTGCCAGCAGCTTGCTATCAGAAAAACTCTATGGCTACACCTTC. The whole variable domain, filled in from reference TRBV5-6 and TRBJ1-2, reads DAGVTQSPTHLIKTRGQQVTLRCSPKSGHDTVSWYQQALGQGPQFIFQYYEEEERQRGNFPDRFSGHQFPNYSSELNVNALLLGDSALYLCASSLLSEKLYGYTFGSGTRLTVV.

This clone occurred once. In DNA, the CDR3 is TGTGCCAGCAGTGTACTAGCGGGAGTCGGGGAGACCCAGTACTTC. As protein: CASSVLAGVGETQYF. V is TRBV6-5 and J is TRBJ2-5; 11 bases map to TRBD2. V dropped 5 bases and J dropped 5; count of bases not matched to a gene: 7. CDR1 MNHEY and CDR2 SVGAGI come from the germline V gene. The CDR3 is 15 residues long.

CDR3 bases: TGTGCCAGCAGTTACCGGATGGGGGCCTCCAACCAGCAGTACTTC. Amino acid sequence: CASSYRMGASNQQYF. The rearrangement joins TRBV6-5 to TRBJ2-7; the D gene is possibly TRBD1 (6 bases). Germline V CDR1 and CDR2: MNHEY, SVGAGI. V lost 2 bases and J 8 bases, leaving 19 bases between the germline ends. The CDR3 sequence is 15 residues long.

The CDR3, as DNA: TGTGCCAGCAGCTGGACAGGGGGCAGCTACGAGCAGTACTTC. It encodes CASSWTGGSYEQYF. This chain connects TRBV25-1 to TRBJ2-7, with 11 bases lining up with TRBD1. V was clipped by 6 bases and J by 3 bases; unmatched bases: 4. The CDR3 runs 14 residues. Germline values: CDR1 MGHDK, CDR2 SYGVNS.

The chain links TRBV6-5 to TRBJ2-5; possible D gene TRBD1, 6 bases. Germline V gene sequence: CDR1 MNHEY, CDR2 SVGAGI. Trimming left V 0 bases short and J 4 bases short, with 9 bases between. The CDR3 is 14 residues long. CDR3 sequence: CASSYSAGAETQYF. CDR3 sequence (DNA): TGTGCCAGCAGTTACTCGGCAGGGGCAGAGACCCAGTACTTC.

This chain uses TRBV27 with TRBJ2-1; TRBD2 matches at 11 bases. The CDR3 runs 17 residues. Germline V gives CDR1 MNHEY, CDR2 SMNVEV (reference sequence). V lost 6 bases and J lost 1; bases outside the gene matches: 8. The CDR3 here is CASSSLAGGGSYNEQFF. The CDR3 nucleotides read TGTGCCAGCAGCTCGCTAGCGGGAGGTGGTTCCTACAATGAGCAGTTCTTC.

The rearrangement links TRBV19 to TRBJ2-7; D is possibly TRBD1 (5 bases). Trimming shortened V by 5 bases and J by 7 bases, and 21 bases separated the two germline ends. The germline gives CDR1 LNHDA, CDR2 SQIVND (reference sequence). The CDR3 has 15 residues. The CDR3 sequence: CASSPRWGPTQEQYF. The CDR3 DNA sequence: TGTGCCAGTAGTCCACGGTGGGGCCCAACTCAGGAGCAGTACTTC.

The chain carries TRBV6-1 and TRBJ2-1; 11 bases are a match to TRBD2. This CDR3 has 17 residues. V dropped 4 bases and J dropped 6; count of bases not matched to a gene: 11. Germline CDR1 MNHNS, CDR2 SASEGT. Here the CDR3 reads CASSGSGGLAGRNEQFF. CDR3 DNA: TGTGCCAGCAGTGGCAGCGGCGGACTAGCGGGTCGCAATGAGCAGTTCTTC.

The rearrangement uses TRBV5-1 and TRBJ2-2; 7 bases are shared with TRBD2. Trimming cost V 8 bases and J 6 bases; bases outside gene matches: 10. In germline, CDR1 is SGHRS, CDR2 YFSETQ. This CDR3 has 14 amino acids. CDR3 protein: CASGGSGVSGELFF. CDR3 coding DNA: TGCGCCAGTGGAGGGAGCGGGGTTTCCGGGGAGCTGTTTTTT.

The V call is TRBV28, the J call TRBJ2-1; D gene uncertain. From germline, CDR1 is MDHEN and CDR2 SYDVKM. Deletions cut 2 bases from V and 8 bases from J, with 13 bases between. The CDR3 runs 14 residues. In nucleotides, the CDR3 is TGTGCCAGCAGTTTAAGGGTCGGAAGGGATGAGCAGTTCTTC. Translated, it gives CASSLRVGRDEQFF.

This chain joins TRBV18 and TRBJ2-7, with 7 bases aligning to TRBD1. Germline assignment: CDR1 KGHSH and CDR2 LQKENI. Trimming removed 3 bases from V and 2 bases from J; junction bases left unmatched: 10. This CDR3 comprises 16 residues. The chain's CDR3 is CASSPSRQGQTYEQYF. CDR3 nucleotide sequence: TGTGCCAGCTCACCGAGCAGACAGGGACAGACCTACGAGCAGTACTTC. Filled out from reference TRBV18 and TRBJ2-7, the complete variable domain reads NAGVMQNPRHLVRRRGQEARLRCSPMKGHSHVYWYRQLPEEGLKFMVYLQKENIIDESGMPKERFSAEFPKEGPSILRIQQVVRGDSAAYFCASSPSRQGQTYEQYFGPGTRLTVT.

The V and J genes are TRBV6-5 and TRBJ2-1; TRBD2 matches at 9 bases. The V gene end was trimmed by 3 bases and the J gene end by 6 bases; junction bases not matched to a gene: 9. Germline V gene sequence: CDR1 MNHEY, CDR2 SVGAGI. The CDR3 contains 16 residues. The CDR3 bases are TGTGCCAGCAGTTATGACCCGGGACTAGCTGGCAATGAGCAGTTCTTC. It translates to CASSYDPGLAGNEQFF.

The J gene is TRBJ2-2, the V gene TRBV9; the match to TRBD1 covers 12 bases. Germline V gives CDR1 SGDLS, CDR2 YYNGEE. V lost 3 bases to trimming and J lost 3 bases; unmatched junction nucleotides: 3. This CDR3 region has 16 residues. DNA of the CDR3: TGTGCCAGCAGCGAGGGACAGGGGGCGTACACCGGGGAGCTGTTTTTT. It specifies CASSEGQGAYTGELFF.

CDR3 in DNA: TGTGCCAGCAGTCATCGGGACACCAGGGCAGATACGCAGTATTTT. Protein sequence: CASSHRDTRADTQYF. V is TRBV6-5 and J is TRBJ2-3, with D tentatively TRBD1 (6 bases). The V end lost 5 bases, the J end lost 4 bases, and 16 bases lay between the germline ends. Germline-derived CDR1 and CDR2 are MNHEY and SVGAGI. This CDR3 has 15 amino acids.

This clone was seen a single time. CDR3 amino acids: CASSLGRDYGYTF. CDR3 nucleotide sequence: TGTGCCAGCAGCTTAGGACGGGACTATGGCTACACCTTC. This rearrangement joins TRBV7-8 to TRBJ1-2; D call uncertain. Germline V CDR1 and CDR2: SGHVS, FQNEAQ. V shed 1 base and J shed 3 bases, with 6 bases lying between them. This CDR3 has 13 residues.

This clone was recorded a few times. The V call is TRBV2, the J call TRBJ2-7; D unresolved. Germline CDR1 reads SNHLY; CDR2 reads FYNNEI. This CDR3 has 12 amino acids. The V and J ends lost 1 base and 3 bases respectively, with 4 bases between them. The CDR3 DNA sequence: TGTGCCAGCAGTGAAGTAGGCTACGAGCAGTACTTC. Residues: CASSEVGYEQYF.

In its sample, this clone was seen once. CDR3 amino acids: CASSSRTGGTDTQYF. CDR3 DNA: TGTGCCAGCAGTTCACGGACAGGGGGAACAGATACGCAGTATTTT. The gene calls are TRBV27 and TRBJ2-3; the match to TRBD1 covers 10 bases. The germline V gene has CDR1 MNHEY and CDR2 SMNVEV (reference sequence). This CDR3 has 15 residues. V was clipped by 4 bases and J by 3 bases; unmatched bases: 4.